A single sample is the source of the 9 T cell receptor beta chains below, sequenced in a study of CD8 T cells in ankylosing spondylitis. Via MiXCR, TCRdb re-called the 5' RACE reads, giving one row per CDR3 protein. The sample carries about 100,000 distinct CDR3 sequences, roughly 8.7% recorded once. Sequencing used blood, either unsorted or a sorted T cell fraction (not recorded which). The source is a male donor with ankylosing spondylitis or in good health (not recorded which).

This clonotype occurred many times. V and J are TRBV7-9 and TRBJ2-7; tentatively, D is TRBD2 (5 bases). CDR1 SEHNR and CDR2 FQNEAQ come from the germline V gene (reference sequence). The CDR3 is 16 amino acids. V was pared by 5 bases and J by 5 bases, with 22 bases between. The CDR3 bases are TGTGCCAGCAGCGCAACTGTCGAACTCGCGGGTGACGAGCAGTACTTC. Translated, it gives CASSATVELAGDEQYF.

In this sample, this clonotype turned up many times. The rearrangement joins TRBV20-1 to TRBJ2-7; weak D call: TRBD1 (5 bases). Germline V CDR1 and CDR2: DFQATT, SNEGSKA (reference sequence). The ends were cut back, 0 bases at V and 3 bases at J, with 12 bases in the middle. This CDR3 is 14 amino acids long. The CDR3 DNA reads TGCAGTGCTAGAGATGCGGACAACTTCTACGAGCAGTACTTC. Residues: CSARDADNFYEQYF.

Many counts were recorded for this clonotype. The chain links TRBV12-3 or TRBV12-4 to TRBJ2-1; 8 bases are shared with TRBD1. This CDR3 is built from 14 residues. The ends lost 3 bases at V and 7 bases at J; junction bases unmatched: 5. The CDR3 bases are TGTGCCAGCAGTTTTGACAGGGGTAGTAATGAGCAGTTCTTC. This sequence encodes CASSFDRGSNEQFF.

This clonotype was observed at least ten times. This chain connects TRBV11-2 to TRBJ2-1, with TRBD2 matching over 7 bases. After removal of 6 bases from V and 9 bases from J, the junction contained 8 bases not matched to a gene. CDR1 SGHAT and CDR2 FQNNGV come from the germline V gene. This CDR3 has 13 amino acids. Written as DNA, the CDR3 is TGTGCCAGCAGTTCAGGGACGGGGGGTGAGCAGTTCTTC. This encodes CASSSGTGGEQFF.

This clonotype was counted at least ten times. The rearrangement joins TRBV4-2 to TRBJ2-1, with a tentative D call TRBD1 (6 bases). Germline CDR1 reads LGHNA; CDR2 reads YNFKEQ. The V gene lost 4 bases and the J gene lost 1 base, with 11 bases spanning the gap. The CDR3 is 15 residues long. Written as DNA, the CDR3 is TGTGCCAGCAGCCGCGACAGGAAATCCTACAATGAGCAGTTCTTC. Amino acids: CASSRDRKSYNEQFF.

This clonotype was observed at least ten times. The CDR3 sequence is CASISSGGPLANEQFF. CDR3 DNA: TGTGCCAGCATATCCAGCGGGGGGCCCCTTGCCAATGAGCAGTTCTTC. This chain joins TRBV2 and TRBJ2-1, with 9 bases aligning to TRBD2. CDR3 length equals 16 residues. J was trimmed by 6 bases and V by 7 bases; bases with no gene match: 13. Germline V gene sequence: CDR1 SNHLY, CDR2 FYNNEI.

This clonotype was observed at least ten times. V usage is TRBV20-1 and J usage is TRBJ2-7; a weak D match, TRBD1 (6 bases). CDR3 size: 11 residues. Trimming took 8 bases from V and 3 from J, leaving 11 bases between them. In germline, CDR1 is DFQATT, CDR2 SNEGSKA (reference sequence). The CDR3 is CSRTGSYEQYF. CDR3 nucleotides: TGCAGTAGAACAGGGAGCTACGAGCAGTACTTC.

This clonotype was counted at least ten times. The gene calls are TRBV20-1 and TRBJ1-5, with no clear D. The V end was cut by 5 bases, the J end by 0 bases, with 17 bases between. Germline CDR1 reads DFQATT; CDR2 reads SNEGSKA (reference sequence). CDR3 length: 16 residues. CDR3 bases: TGCAGTGCTGCCAGAGGGTGGAGGAATAGCAATCAGCCCCAGCATTTT. Residues: CSAARGWRNSNQPQHF.

This clonotype showed up many times. The CDR3 region has the DNA TGCAGCGTTGAAGATCCGGGGAGATTTGAGCAGTTCTTC. Translating it yields CSVEDPGRFEQFF. This chain uses TRBV29-1 with TRBJ2-1, with D possibly being TRBD2 (5 bases). Trimming cost V 0 bases and J 9 bases, with 12 bases left between them. The CDR3 contains 13 residues. CDR1 SQVTM and CDR2 ANQGSEA come from the germline V gene.